This entry features one TCR beta chain sequence. In the study's own analysis: Nucleated cell number was recorded as an estimate derived from reference gene primer amplification. Here immunoSEQ multiplex PCR was the method, and the copy in TCRdb shows in-frame clones only, minus some. The DNA gave D and trimming, while V, J and clone size come from that table. Of under 200,000 clones listed, approximately 86% were seen once; the top ten hold under 0.65%. Germline V lookup: CDR1 SGHNT, CDR2 YENEEA. The CDR3 consists of 15 residues. Trimming stripped 3 bases from V and 0 bases from J, with 12 bases between. The source of the sample is a study of blood T cell repertoires in COVID-19.

This TCR was recovered from a man in his fifties or sixties with COVID-19, enrolled during active disease. The V gene is TRBV11-3, the J gene TRBJ2-7; TRBD2 is a possible D gene (6 bases). Sequenced: peripheral blood. CDR3 protein: CASSLGRGSSYEQYF. The CDR3 bases are TGTGCCAGCAGCTTGGGACGGGGGAGCTCCTACGAGCAGTACTTC.